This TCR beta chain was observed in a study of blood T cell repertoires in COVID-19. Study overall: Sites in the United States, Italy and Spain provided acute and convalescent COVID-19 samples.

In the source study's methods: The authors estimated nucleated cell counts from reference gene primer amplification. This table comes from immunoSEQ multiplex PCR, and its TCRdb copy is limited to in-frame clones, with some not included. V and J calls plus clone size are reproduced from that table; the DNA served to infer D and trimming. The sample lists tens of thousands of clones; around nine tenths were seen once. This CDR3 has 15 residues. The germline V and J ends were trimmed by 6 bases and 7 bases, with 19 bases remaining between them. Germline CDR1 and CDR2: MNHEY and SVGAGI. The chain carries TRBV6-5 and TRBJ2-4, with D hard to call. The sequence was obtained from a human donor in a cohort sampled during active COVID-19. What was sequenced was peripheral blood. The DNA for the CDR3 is TGTGCCAGCAGACCACAACCTCGTGGCCCGAACATTCAGTACTTC. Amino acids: CASRPQPRGPNIQYF.